The T cell receptor (beta chain) under discussion was sequenced for a study of PD-1 blockade in classical Hodgkin lymphoma. There are 16 residues in the CDR3. The trim removed 5 bases at V and 7 bases at J, leaving 14 bases unmatched. Germline CDR1 is LNHDA and CDR2 is SQIVND (reference sequence). The protocol was immunoSEQ multiplex PCR, while the TCRdb copy is restricted to in-frame clones and leaves out a portion. The table shows roughly 90,000 clones, with roughly four fifths occurring only once. Relapses following autologous stem cell transplantation were seen in all patients, with brentuximab vedotin exposure varying. This clone has only one observation.

The chain couples TRBV19 to TRBJ2-1; the match to TRBD2 covers 7 bases. The source material was peripheral blood mononuclear cells (PBMCs), sampled before the second cycle of nivolumab. The source of this sequence is a human donor with classical Hodgkin lymphoma. CDR3 in amino acids: CASSPIAGSSYNEQFF. CDR3 coding DNA: TGTGCCAGTAGTCCTATAGCGGGCAGCTCTTATAATGAGCAGTTCTTC. Based on the CDR3 plus reference TRBV19 and TRBJ2-1, the full variable domain is DGGITQSPKYLFRKEGQNVTLSCEQNLNHDAMYWYRQDPGQGLRLIYYSQIVNDFQKGDIAEGYSVSREKKESFPLTVTSAQKNPTAFYLCASSPIAGSSYNEQFFGPGTRLTVL.